These 28 T cell receptor beta chains share one sample of origin, sequenced in a study of shared clonotypes between healthy human individuals. Naive CD8 cells comprised CD45RO-negative, CCR7-positively selected cells, excluding terminally differentiated effector memory CD45RA+ cells. TCRdb keeps only in-frame clones here, not all; method: immunoSEQ multiplex PCR. The table includes millions of clones, under 95% detected once. Sequencing was done on a sample of naive CD8+ T cells from PBMCs. These receptors all stem from a young man in good health. Some clones in this sample may be carry-over from other donors' samples.

The chain recombines TRBV11-2 with TRBJ2-5; D gene unclear. In germline, CDR1 is SGHAT, CDR2 FQNNGV. This CDR3 is 13 amino acids long. Between the trimmed V and J ends, which lost 6 bases and 5 bases, there was a span of 13 bases. The CDR3 loop reads CASRSGNYETQYF. The CDR3 nucleotides read TGTGCCAGCAGGTCTGGCAACTATGAGACCCAGTACTTC. The whole variable domain, remainder taken from reference TRBV11-2 and TRBJ2-5, is EAGVAQSPRYKIIEKRQSVAFWCNPISGHATLYWYQQILGQGPKLLIQFQNNGVVDDSQLPKDRFSAERLKGVDSTLKIQPAKLEDSAVYLCASRSGNYETQYFGPGTRLLVL.

Only one count was recorded for this clone. The chain has TRBV7-9 and TRBJ2-1, with TRBD1 matching 9 bases. Trimming cost V 8 bases and J 4 bases; bases outside gene matches: 6. The CDR3 is 14 residues long. The germline V gene encodes CDR1 SEHNR and CDR2 FQNEAQ (reference sequence). CDR3: CASVSGTGYNEQFF. In DNA, the CDR3 is TGTGCCAGCGTATCCGGGACAGGGTACAATGAGCAGTTCTTC.

The chain combines TRBV6-5 with TRBJ1-1; no clear D. The CDR3 is 13 amino acids. CDR1 MNHEY and CDR2 SVGAGI come from the germline V gene. Trimming pared 2 bases from V and 1 base from J, leaving 5 bases between. The CDR3 is CASSYTWNTEAFF. For the CDR3, the DNA is TGTGCCAGCAGTTACACGTGGAACACTGAAGCTTTCTTT.

The chain recombines TRBV4-3 with TRBJ1-4, with TRBD1 identical over 7 bases. The CDR3 runs to 15 residues. Per the germline V gene, CDR1 is LGHNA and CDR2 is YSLEER. Trimming removed 5 bases from V and 5 bases from J; junction bases left unmatched: 8. This CDR3 is CASSFGTAKNEKLFF. The CDR3 DNA sequence: TGCGCCAGCAGCTTTGGGACAGCTAAAAATGAAAAACTGTTTTTT.

CDR3 region: CASSLGLAGGPQFNEQYF. CDR3 bases: TGTGCCAGCAGCTTGGGACTAGCGGGAGGGCCTCAATTCAACGAGCAGTACTTC. The chain joins TRBV7-8 to TRBJ2-7, with 16 bases identical to TRBD2. The CDR3 length is 18 residues. Per germline, CDR1 SGHVS and CDR2 FQNEAQ. Trimming at V came to 3 bases and at J to 5 bases, leaving 10 bases not matched to a gene.

This clone was picked up one time. The chain has TRBV27 and TRBJ2-7; no definite D call. Germline V CDR1 and CDR2: MNHEY, SMNVEV (reference sequence). The V end lost 2 bases, the J end lost 3 bases, and 11 bases lay between the germline ends. The CDR3 spans 14 residues. CDR3 amino acids: CASSLIGGNYEQYF. The CDR3 DNA reads TGTGCCAGCAGTTTAATCGGCGGTAACTACGAGCAGTACTTC.

The J gene is TRBJ2-5, the V gene TRBV9, with TRBD2 identical over 9 bases. V lost 2 bases, J lost 4 bases, and 9 bases stayed unmatched. Germline CDR1 SGDLS, CDR2 YYNGEE. The CDR3 extends over 16 amino acids. CDR3 loop: CASSVSGAGGGETQYF. CDR3 nucleotide sequence: TGTGCCAGCAGCGTGTCCGGAGCGGGAGGCGGAGAGACCCAGTACTTC.

Turning to this clone: The junction shows a germline mismatch at one end, possibly a read error. The rearrangement joins TRBV4-2 to TRBJ2-7; D ambiguous. CDR1 is LGHNA and CDR2 is YNFKEQ in the germline V gene. The CDR3 contains 17 residues. The CDR3 sequence: CASEPGPSIPPSYEQCF. CDR3 sequence (DNA): TGTGCCAGCGAACCGGGCCCTTCCATACCCCCTTCCTACGAGCAGTGCTTC.

The chain links TRBV6-5 to TRBJ2-1; D not resolved. The ends were cut back, 3 bases at V and 6 bases at J, with 9 bases in the middle. There are 13 residues in the CDR3. Germline lookup yields CDR1 MNHEY and CDR2 SVGAGI. The CDR3 here is CASSYGQSNEQFF. As DNA, the CDR3 is TGTGCCAGCAGTTATGGGCAGAGCAATGAGCAGTTCTTC.

The CDR3 sequence is CASTETSGGGTGELFF. DNA of the CDR3: TGTGCCAGTACTGAGACTAGCGGGGGCGGAACCGGGGAGCTGTTTTTT. This sequence joins TRBV19 and TRBJ2-2; TRBD2 aligns across 12 bases. The V gene's germline CDR1 is LNHDA and CDR2 SQIVND (reference sequence). The J segment lost 5 bases and the V segment lost 7 bases, leaving 8 bases of the junction unmatched. The length of the CDR3 is 16 residues. Full variable domain (remainder filled in from reference TRBV19 and TRBJ2-2): DGGITQSPKYLFRKEGQNVTLSCEQNLNHDAMYWYRQDPGQGLRLIYYSQIVNDFQKGDIAEGYSVSREKKESFPLTVTSAQKNPTAFYLCASTETSGGGTGELFFGEGSRLTVL.

This clone was picked up a small number of times. This chain joins TRBV18 and TRBJ1-1; perhaps TRBD1 as D (5 bases). V shed 3 bases and J shed 7 bases, with 15 bases lying between them. Germline lookup yields CDR1 KGHSH and CDR2 LQKENI. The CDR3 covers 14 residues. In DNA form, the CDR3 reads TGTGCCAGCTCACCGCCGACAGTTACCCTTGAAGCTTTCTTT. Its translation: CASSPPTVTLEAFF.

V and J are TRBV27 and TRBJ2-7; D unresolved. The CDR3 has 13 amino acids. Germline CDR1 is MNHEY and CDR2 is SMNVEV (reference sequence). V was pared by 5 bases and J by 6 bases, with 14 bases between. This chain's CDR3 is CASSPGRTPEQYF. The CDR3, as DNA: TGTGCCAGCAGTCCGGGCCGCACGCCCGAGCAGTACTTC.

The chain joins TRBV9 to TRBJ2-7; possibly TRBD1 for D (7 bases). Looked up from germline, CDR1 is SGDLS and CDR2 is YYNGEE. The CDR3 spans 14 residues. V gave up 3 bases and J gave up 6 bases, with 16 bases separating them. CDR3 in DNA: TGTGCCAGCAGCGACGGGACTCAGGGGGGCGAGCAGTACTTC. It codes for CASSDGTQGGEQYF. Together with reference TRBV9 and TRBJ2-7, the CDR3 gives the full variable domain: DSGVTQTPKHLITATGQRVTLRCSPRSGDLSVYWYQQSLDQGLQFLIQYYNGEERAKGNILERFSAQQFPDLHSELNLSSLELGDSALYFCASSDGTQGGEQYFGPGTRLTVT.

This clone occurred once. The V and J genes are TRBV29-1 and TRBJ2-2; no clear D. With 4 bases removed from V and 6 bases from J, the gap between germline ends came to 9 bases. The germline gives CDR1 SQVTM, CDR2 ANQGSEA. CDR3 length equals 12 residues. CDR3 in amino acids: CSVAAPPGELFF. CDR3 sequence (DNA): TGCAGCGTTGCAGCCCCCCCCGGGGAGCTGTTTTTT.

This chain connects TRBV7-9 to TRBJ2-1, with D possibly matching TRBD2 (5 bases). The CDR3 has 16 residues. Germline-derived CDR1 and CDR2 are SEHNR and FQNEAQ (reference sequence). Trimming cost V 1 base and J 1 base, with 11 bases left between them. The CDR3, as DNA: TGTGCCAGCAGCTTAGATTTCGGGGTTTCCTACAATGAGCAGTTCTTC. The encoded protein is CASSLDFGVSYNEQFF.

J is TRBJ2-7 and V is TRBV7-9; D is undetermined. V was trimmed by 5 bases and J by 2 bases, leaving 13 bases between them. There are 14 residues in the CDR3. The V gene's germline CDR1 is SEHNR and CDR2 FQNEAQ (reference sequence). The CDR3 spells CASSPRTRAYEQYF. The CDR3 nucleotides read TGTGCCAGCAGCCCCCGAACAAGGGCCTACGAGCAGTACTTC. Full variable domain (rest looked up from reference TRBV7-9 and TRBJ2-7): DTGVSQNPRHKITKRGQNVTFRCDPISEHNRLYWYRQTLGQGPEFLTYFQNEAQLEKSRLLSDRFSAERPKGSFSTLEIQRTEQGDSAMYLCASSPRTRAYEQYFGPGTRLTVT.

The chain joins TRBV5-4 to TRBJ2-7, with 7 bases identical to TRBD1. The CDR3 consists of 15 residues. J was trimmed by 1 base and V by 4 bases; bases with no gene match: 8. The germline CDR1 and CDR2 sequences are SGHNT and YYREEE (reference sequence). The CDR3 region is CASSAAGTASYEQYF. CDR3 bases: TGTGCCAGCAGCGCCGCCGGGACAGCGTCCTACGAGCAGTACTTC. Using reference TRBV5-4 and TRBJ2-7 for the parts outside the CDR3, the full variable domain is ETGVTQSPTHLIKTRGQQVTLRCSSQSGHNTVSWYQQALGQGPQFIFQYYREEENGRGNFPPRFSGLQFPNYSSELNVNALELDDSALYLCASSAAGTASYEQYFGPGTRLTVT.

This clone was seen once. The J gene is TRBJ2-7, the V gene TRBV7-2; D not certain. The CDR3 is 15 amino acids. The V gene lost 9 bases and the J gene lost 3 bases, with 21 bases spanning the gap. Germline V lookup: CDR1 SGHTA, CDR2 FQGNSA. CDR3 protein: CASTDSPGLSYEQYF. The CDR3 DNA reads as TGTGCCAGTACCGACTCGCCCGGGTTGAGCTACGAGCAGTACTTC. The entire variable domain, with the rest obtained from reference TRBV7-2 and TRBJ2-7, is as follows: GAGVSQSPSNKVTEKGKDVELRCDPISGHTALYWYRQSLGQGLEFLIYFQGNSAPDKSGLPSDRFSAERTGGSVSTLTIQRTQQEDSAVYLCASTDSPGLSYEQYFGPGTRLTVT.

Note on this clone: The sample contains more than one DNA sequence encoding this CDR3. The chain joins TRBV27 to TRBJ2-7; D is unclear. Germline CDR1 is MNHEY and CDR2 is SMNVEV (reference sequence). CDR3 length: 12 residues. Trimming pared 6 bases from V and 4 bases from J, leaving 10 bases between. The CDR3 DNA sequence: TGTGCCAGCAGAGGAAACCCTTACGAGCAGTACTTC. Protein: CASRGNPYEQYF.

CDR3 region: CASSLLSGQGGYSNQPQHF. As DNA, the CDR3 is TGTGCCAGCAGTTTACTTTCCGGACAGGGTGGGTATAGCAATCAGCCCCAGCATTTT. J is TRBJ1-5 and V is TRBV28; 8 bases match TRBD1. Germline values: CDR1 MDHEN, CDR2 SYDVKM. V shed 2 bases and J 0 bases; nucleotides not matched to a gene: 12. The CDR3 spans 19 residues.

The chain combines TRBV7-9 with TRBJ2-1, with a possible D match to TRBD2 (5 bases). The V gene's germline CDR1 is SEHNR and CDR2 FQNEAQ (reference sequence). The CDR3 covers 15 residues. V was pared by 2 bases and J by 1 base, with 9 bases between. For the CDR3, the DNA is TGTGCCAGCAGCTTACTACTAGGATCCTACAATGAGCAGTTCTTC. It encodes CASSLLLGSYNEQFF.

The chain uses TRBV27 and TRBJ2-4; TRBD2 aligns across 10 bases. Germline V gene lookup returns CDR1 MNHEY and CDR2 SMNVEV (reference sequence). The CDR3 runs to 19 residues. J was trimmed by 1 base and V by 3 bases; bases with no gene match: 12. The CDR3 DNA reads as TGTGCCAGCAGTTTCGTCGCTAGCGGGAGTGGTGTGGCCAAAAACATTCAGTACTTC. Its protein product is CASSFVASGSGVAKNIQYF.

The rearrangement links TRBV19 to TRBJ2-2; D not resolved. V was pared by 8 bases and J by 2 bases, with 12 bases between. Germline loops: CDR1 LNHDA, CDR2 SQIVND (reference sequence). This CDR3 has 14 residues. The CDR3 DNA reads TGTGCCAGTTCGTATGGGCATAACACCGGGGAGCTGTTTTTT. The encoded protein is CASSYGHNTGELFF.

The rearrangement joins TRBV27 to TRBJ1-1; D unclear. Per the germline V gene, CDR1 is MNHEY and CDR2 is SMNVEV (reference sequence). The CDR3 contains 14 residues. The V and J ends lost 5 bases and 5 bases respectively, with 15 bases between them. The chain's CDR3 is CASSPTPPVTEAFF. For the CDR3, the DNA is TGTGCCAGCAGTCCGACCCCCCCGGTTACTGAAGCTTTCTTT.

This chain joins TRBV4-3 and TRBJ1-4; no firm D call. This CDR3 region has 15 residues. Germline values: CDR1 LGHNA, CDR2 YSLEER. V dropped 0 bases and J dropped 5 bases, with 10 bases sitting between them. The CDR3 DNA is TGCGCCAGCAGCCAAGAGGCGACTCTCAATGAAAAACTGTTTTTT. Its translation is CASSQEATLNEKLFF.

This clone was observed a single time. The rearrangement uses TRBV13 and TRBJ1-2, with D possibly TRBD1 on 5 matching bases. The V end lost 3 bases, the J end lost 7 bases, and 15 bases lay between the germline ends. This CDR3 is built from 14 residues. CDR1 PRHDT and CDR2 FYEKMQ come from the germline V gene (reference sequence). The CDR3 DNA is TGTGCCAGCAGCTTTGAAGGGGTCAGACGTGGCTACACCTTC. Its protein is CASSFEGVRRGYTF. Full variable domain (outside the CDR3, taken from reference TRBV13 and TRBJ1-2): AAGVIQSPRHLIKEKRETATLKCYPIPRHDTVYWYQQGPGQDPQFLISFYEKMQSDKGSIPDRFSAQQFSDYHSELNMSSLELGDSALYFCASSFEGVRRGYTFGSGTRLTVV.

As DNA, the CDR3 is TGTGCCAGCAGCGCGCTACCCTGGGATGAGCAGTTCTTC. Its translation is CASSALPWDEQFF. The chain employs TRBV9 and TRBJ2-1, with D unclear. There are 13 residues in the CDR3. Trimming pared 3 bases from V and 8 bases from J, leaving 12 bases between. CDR1 and CDR2 from the germline V gene are SGDLS and YYNGEE.

The DNA for the CDR3 is TGTGCCAGCAGCGGGGGGACAGGTTCCGAGCAGTACTTC. Translation gives CASSGGTGSEQYF. This rearrangement joins TRBV9 to TRBJ2-7; 8 bases match TRBD1. The germline gives CDR1 SGDLS, CDR2 YYNGEE. Trimming took 3 bases from V and 6 from J; bases not matched to a gene: 5. CDR3 size: 13 residues.